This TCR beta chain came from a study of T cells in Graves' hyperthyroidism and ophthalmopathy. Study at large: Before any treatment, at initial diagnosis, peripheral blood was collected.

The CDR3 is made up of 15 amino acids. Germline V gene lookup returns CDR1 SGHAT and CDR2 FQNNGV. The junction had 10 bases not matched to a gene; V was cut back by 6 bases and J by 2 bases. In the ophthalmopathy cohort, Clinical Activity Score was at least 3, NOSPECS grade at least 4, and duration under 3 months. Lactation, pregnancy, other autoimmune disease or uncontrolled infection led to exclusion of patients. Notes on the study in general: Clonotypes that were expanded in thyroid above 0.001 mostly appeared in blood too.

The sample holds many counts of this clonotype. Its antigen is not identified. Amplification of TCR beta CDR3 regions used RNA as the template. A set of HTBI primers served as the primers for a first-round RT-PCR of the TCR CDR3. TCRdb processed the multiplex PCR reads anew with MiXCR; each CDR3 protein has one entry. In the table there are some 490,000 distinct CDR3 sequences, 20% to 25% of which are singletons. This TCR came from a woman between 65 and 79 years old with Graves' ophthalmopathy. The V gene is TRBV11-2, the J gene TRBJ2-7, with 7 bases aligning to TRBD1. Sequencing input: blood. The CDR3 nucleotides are TGTGCCAGCAGTGTAAACACCGGGACAGCCTACGAGCAGTACTTC. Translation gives CASSVNTGTAYEQYF.